This TCR beta chain was identified in a study of cytomegalovirus exposure and HLA in healthy donors. Primers for the PCR totalled 60 Vbeta and 13 Jbeta. Per the original data handling: Unique TCR beta chains numbered roughly 83 million in a later analysis, with roughly 9.9 million shared. Profiling relied on immunoSEQ multiplex PCR, and the TCRdb table lists in-frame clones only, not all of them. The D gene and trimming were derived from the DNA, and the V and J assignments and clone size from that table. This sample's table has about 160,000 clones. Source material: PBMCs. The TCR was taken from a woman aged 55-69 years in good health and CMV-seronegative.

The CDR3 spells CASSLPGGPQHF. Written as DNA, the CDR3 is TGTGCCAGCAGCCTTCCAGGGGGCCCCCAGCATTTT. The V gene is TRBV5-8, the J gene TRBJ1-5; TRBD1 matches 8 bases. Germline lookup yields CDR1 SGHTS and CDR2 YDEGEE. With V trimmed by 4 bases and J by 10 bases, 4 bases remained unmatched. The CDR3 totals 12 residues.